These T cell receptor beta chains were read from a single sample in a study of cytomegalovirus exposure and HLA in healthy donors. Clones were sequenced by immunoSEQ multiplex PCR, and TCRdb holds only the in-frame ones, with some missing. The data contain over 100,000 clones, roughly 80% of them singletons. The sequenced sample was PBMCs. Source of these receptors: a woman in her 50s in good health and CMV-seropositive. Both conserved end residues are part of each CDR3. The D gene is left open where the match is weak. Only some rows state a clone size, as once, few, many or a class for expanded clones.

cdr3_nt | cdr3_aa | v_call | clone_size | d_call | j_call
TGCGCCAGCAGTGACGCTAGCGGGGACCAAGAGACCCAGTACTTC | CASSDASGDQETQYF | TRBV5-1 | NA | TRBD2 | TRBJ2-5
TGTGCCTGGAGTAGGGGCTATGGCTACACCTTC | CAWSRGYGYTF | TRBV30 | NA | NA | TRBJ1-2
TGTGCCAGCATCCCCGGGAGCGACCAAGAGACCCAGTACTTC | CASIPGSDQETQYF | TRBV28 | NA | NA | TRBJ2-5
TGTGCCAGCAATACGGGAACTAGCGGGAGTTACGAGCAGTACTTC | CASNTGTSGSYEQYF | TRBV28 | once | TRBD2 | TRBJ2-7
TGTGCCAGCAGCATCAATAGCGGGAGCACAGATACGCAGTATTTT | CASSINSGSTDTQYF | TRBV7-9 | NA | TRBD2 | TRBJ2-3
TGTGCCAGCAGTAGGACAGGGCGAGGGACTGAAGCTTTCTTT | CASSRTGRGTEAFF | TRBV6-5 | once | TRBD1 | TRBJ1-1
TGTGCCAGCAGCTTGTCAAAGGGGCATGCTGAGCAGTTCTTC | CASSLSKGHAEQFF | TRBV5-6 | NA | NA | TRBJ2-1
TGTGCCAGCAGTTCGTTCCTCGGGGAGCTGTTTTTT | CASSSFLGELFF | TRBV6-6 | NA | NA | TRBJ2-2
TGTGCCAGCAGCCCCCAGACAGGTGGTTACAATGAGCAGTTCTTC | CASSPQTGGYNEQFF | TRBV11-3 | NA | NA | TRBJ2-1
TGTGCCAGCAGTCTGGAGAGGCGGACTGAAGCTTTCTTT | CASSLERRTEAFF | TRBV6-6 | NA | NA | TRBJ1-1
TGTGCCATCAGTTCAGGGGAGGGCACTGAAGCTTTCTTT | CAISSGEGTEAFF | TRBV10-3 | NA | NA | TRBJ1-1
TGTGCCAGCAGCGCCTCTAGGACAGGGGCAGACAGTCAGTACTTC | CASSASRTGADSQYF | TRBV9 | few | TRBD1 | TRBJ2-4